The rows below give T cell receptor beta chains drawn from one sample of a study of shared clonotypes between healthy human individuals. Produced via immunoSEQ multiplex PCR; TCRdb's table is partial and in-frame only. The table records approximately 1.5 million clones, 98% of them present only once. The sequenced sample was naive CD4+ T cells sorted from blood. The receptors were sampled from a man under 40 in good health. Both conserved end residues are part of each CDR3. The D gene is left open where the match is weak. Expanded clones get a size class; other rows say once, few or many, or leave the size out.

abundance,j_gene,v_gene,d_gene,CDR3nt,CDR3aa
NA,TRBJ2-3,TRBV27,NA,TGTGCCAGCAGTAAAGCCCAGGGGCCTCCAGAGACAGATACGCAGTATTTT,CASSKAQGPPETDTQYF
NA,TRBJ1-1,TRBV30,NA,TGTGCCTGGAGTGTTGGGGGTCCATCGTACACTGAAGCTTTCTTT,CAWSVGGPSYTEAFF
NA,TRBJ2-3,TRBV11-2,TRBD1,TGTGCCAGCAGCAGTCGTACAGGGGCCCTCAGCACAGATACGCAGTATTTT,CASSSRTGALSTDTQYF
NA,TRBJ2-7,TRBV5-1,NA,TGCGCCAGCAGCTTGGGCGAGAGCTACGAGCAGTACTTC,CASSLGESYEQYF
NA,TRBJ1-3,TRBV7-6,NA,TGTGCCAGCAGCTTGCGGGTCTCTGGAAACACCATATATTTT,CASSLRVSGNTIYF
once,TRBJ1-1,TRBV7-2,TRBD1,TGTGCCAGCAGCCCGGGACAGGGCTCTGGCACTGAAGCTTTCTTT,CASSPGQGSGTEAFF
NA,TRBJ1-1,TRBV5-6,NA,TGTGCCAGCAGCTCCCAACAGGGAAGAATGAACACTGAAGCTTTCTTT,CASSSQQGRMNTEAFF
NA,TRBJ2-1,TRBV9,TRBD2,TGTGCCAGCAGCCCAGGGCGGGCAGCGGGAGGACTTGTCAATGAGCAGTTCTTC,CASSPGRAAGGLVNEQFF
NA,TRBJ2-7,TRBV6-4,TRBD2,TGTGCCAGCAGCTCTAGCGGGAATGGTGAGCAGTACTTC,CASSSSGNGEQYF
NA,TRBJ1-2,TRBV28,NA,TGTGCCAGCAGTCTGAGGGACGGCGATGGCTACACCTTC,CASSLRDGDGYTF
NA,TRBJ1-1,TRBV2,NA,TGTGCCAGCAGTGAGTGGGGTGGAGACACTGAAGCTTTCTTT,CASSEWGGDTEAFF
NA,TRBJ2-7,TRBV18,NA,TGTGCCAGCTCACTAGCAGGGGGGTTTCCCTCCTACGAGCAGTACTTC,CASSLAGGFPSYEQYF
once,TRBJ1-1,TRBV7-2,NA,TGTGCCAGCAGCTTACAACAGGGTGCGAACACTGAAGCTTTCTTT,CASSLQQGANTEAFF
NA,TRBJ2-1,TRBV13,TRBD2,TGTGCCAGCAGCTTAGGACGAAGGAGCGGGGCCTACTACAATGAGCAGTTCTTC,CASSLGRRSGAYYNEQFF
NA,TRBJ2-4,TRBV28,NA,TGTGCCAGCAGCCCCCCGCTCAGGGGATCCAACATTCAGTACTTC,CASSPPLRGSNIQYF
NA,TRBJ2-5,TRBV5-1,NA,TGCGCCAGCCTGAGGGAAGGGCGTAGAGAGACCCAGTACTTC,CASLREGRRETQYF
NA,TRBJ2-7,TRBV4-1,NA,TGCGCCAGCAGCCAAGAGTCGTGGGGGGACAACTACGAGCAGTACTTC,CASSQESWGDNYEQYF
NA,TRBJ2-7,TRBV10-2,TRBD2,TGCGCCAGCAGGGAGACTAGCGGGGAGGGGTACGAGCAGTACTTC,CASRETSGEGYEQYF
NA,TRBJ2-3,TRBV18,TRBD1,TGTGCCAGCTCACCCTTGTCTACAGGGGGGCGTTCAGATACGCAGTATTTT,CASSPLSTGGRSDTQYF
NA,TRBJ2-1,TRBV18,NA,TGTGCCAGCGCTCAGGGTATCGGGGCCAATGAGCAGTTCTTC,CASAQGIGANEQFF
NA,TRBJ1-2,TRBV2,TRBD1,TGTGCCAGCAGCCCTGGGACAGATGGCTACACCTTC,CASSPGTDGYTF
NA,TRBJ2-7,TRBV9,NA,TGTGCCAGCAGCGTGGGGGACCCCAACTACGAGCAGTACTTC,CASSVGDPNYEQYF
NA,TRBJ2-1,TRBV7-8,NA,TGTGCCAGCAGCCACCCGTTGACCCAAACCGCCCTCGATGAGCAGTTCTTC,CASSHPLTQTALDEQFF
once,TRBJ2-7,TRBV7-9,NA,TGTGCCAGCAGCCAAGTGGCAGGAGGAGGCTACGAGCAGTACTTC,CASSQVAGGGYEQYF
NA,TRBJ2-7,TRBV7-8,NA,TGTGCCAGCAGCTTAATAAGTCGGGATTCGCGGGAGCAGTACTTC,CASSLISRDSREQYF
NA,TRBJ2-2,TRBV5-4,NA,TGTGCCAGCAGCATAGACAGAACGAACACCGGGGAGCTGTTTTTT,CASSIDRTNTGELFF
NA,TRBJ2-7,TRBV5-1,TRBD2,TGCGCCAGCAGCTTGACCACTAGCGGCTACGAGCAGTACTTC,CASSLTTSGYEQYF
NA,TRBJ1-2,TRBV7-2,NA,TGTGCCAGCAGCCCAGGACACCAGGTGACCATCTTC,CASSPGHQVTIF
once,TRBJ2-1,TRBV5-1,NA,TGCGCCAGCAGTTTGAGGGGTAACTCCTACAATGAGCAGTTCTTC,CASSLRGNSYNEQFF
once,TRBJ2-1,TRBV6-1,NA,TGTGCCAGCAGTGTACAGTGGGGTTGGCTGTTCTTC,CASSVQWGWLFF
NA,TRBJ2-2,TRBV4-3,TRBD2,TGCGCCAGCAGCCAAGATGGGACTAGCGGGAGGGGAAACACCGGGGAGCTGTTTTTT,CASSQDGTSGRGNTGELFF
once,TRBJ1-2,TRBV30,NA,TGTGCCTGGACGGTTAGGGATGATCTAGATGGCTACACCTTC,CAWTVRDDLDGYTF
NA,TRBJ2-1,TRBV14,NA,TGTGCCAGCAGCCAAGTCGGTCTGCGGGATGCCTACAATGAGCAGTTCTTC,CASSQVGLRDAYNEQFF
NA,TRBJ2-7,TRBV6-1,NA,TGTGCCAGCACCCCGGACGGGAAAAGATACTACGAGCAGTACTTC,CASTPDGKRYYEQYF
NA,TRBJ1-5,TRBV5-1,NA,TGCGCCAGCAGCTTAGGTGGCAAAGAACAGCCCCAGCATTTT,CASSLGGKEQPQHF
NA,TRBJ1-2,TRBV5-1,NA,TGCGCCAGCAGCTTGACCAACGGCGGGGACTATGGCTACACCTTC,CASSLTNGGDYGYTF
NA,TRBJ1-3,TRBV18,NA,TGTGCCAGCTCACCCCTGGGAGGAATTTCTGGAAACACCATATATTTT,CASSPLGGISGNTIYF
NA,TRBJ2-1,TRBV5-4,TRBD2,TGTGCCAGCAGAAAGACTAGCGGGAGTTCCGAGCAGTTCTTC,CASRKTSGSSEQFF
NA,TRBJ1-5,TRBV7-9,NA,TGTGCCAGCAGCTTATCGGGGGCCAGTAATCAGCCCCAGCATTTT,CASSLSGASNQPQHF
NA,TRBJ2-7,TRBV7-2,NA,TGTGCCAGCAGCACTTCCGTCTACTACGAGCAGTACTTC,CASSTSVYYEQYF
NA,TRBJ1-3,TRBV7-2,NA,TGTGCCAGCAGCATCCGGGACCTCTCTGGAAACACCATATATTTT,CASSIRDLSGNTIYF
NA,TRBJ2-3,TRBV19,TRBD2,TGTGCCAGTAGTATTAAAGGCGGGAGGCGAACAGATACGCAGTATTTT,CASSIKGGRRTDTQYF
NA,TRBJ2-1,TRBV28,NA,TGTGCCAGCAGTTTATCGGGCGGGCCGTCCTACAATGAGCAGTTCTTC,CASSLSGGPSYNEQFF
NA,TRBJ2-6,TRBV11-2,NA,TGTGCCAGCAGCTTAGCGCCCTCTGGGGCCAACGTCCTGACTTTC,CASSLAPSGANVLTF
NA,TRBJ2-1,TRBV6-1,TRBD2,TGTGCCAGCAGTGAAGCGCTTAGCGGGGGCCTAAATGAGCAGTTCTTC,CASSEALSGGLNEQFF
NA,TRBJ2-6,TRBV27,TRBD1,TGTGCCAGCAGTTCGACAGGGGCCTCTGGGGCCAACGTCCTGACTTTC,CASSSTGASGANVLTF
NA,TRBJ2-5,TRBV28,NA,TGTGCCAGCAGTTTACAACAAGAGACCCAGTACTTC,CASSLQQETQYF
NA,TRBJ1-4,TRBV18,NA,TGTGCCAGCTCTACTGGGGGGCGTGAAAAACTGTTTTTT,CASSTGGREKLFF
NA,TRBJ1-5,TRBV25-1,NA,TGTGCCAGCAGTGATCCTCGCGCCCCCGGTTGGCCCCAGCATTTT,CASSDPRAPGWPQHF
NA,TRBJ1-4,TRBV18,NA,TGTGCCAGCTCATTTCAGGGGACAAGTGAAAAACTGTTTTTT,CASSFQGTSEKLFF
NA,TRBJ2-1,TRBV5-1,NA,TGCGCCAGCAGCTTGGCCTATGAGTGGGGGAGAACTTTCAATGAGCAGTTCTTC,CASSLAYEWGRTFNEQFF
NA,TRBJ2-1,TRBV11-2,NA,TGTGCCAGCAGCTTACACAAAACAGGCGGATACAATGAGCAGTTCTTC,CASSLHKTGGYNEQFF
NA,TRBJ2-7,TRBV5-1,NA,TGCGCCAGCAGCCGCGGGGCAGGATTGTCCTACGAGCAGTACTTC,CASSRGAGLSYEQYF
NA,TRBJ2-5,TRBV10-3,NA,TGTGCCATCAGTGGCCGCACGGACGTGGGAGAGACCCAGTACTTC,CAISGRTDVGETQYF
NA,TRBJ2-2,TRBV5-1,NA,TGCGCCAGCAGCCTCCGAATAGCGTCCACCGGGGAGCTGTTTTTT,CASSLRIASTGELFF